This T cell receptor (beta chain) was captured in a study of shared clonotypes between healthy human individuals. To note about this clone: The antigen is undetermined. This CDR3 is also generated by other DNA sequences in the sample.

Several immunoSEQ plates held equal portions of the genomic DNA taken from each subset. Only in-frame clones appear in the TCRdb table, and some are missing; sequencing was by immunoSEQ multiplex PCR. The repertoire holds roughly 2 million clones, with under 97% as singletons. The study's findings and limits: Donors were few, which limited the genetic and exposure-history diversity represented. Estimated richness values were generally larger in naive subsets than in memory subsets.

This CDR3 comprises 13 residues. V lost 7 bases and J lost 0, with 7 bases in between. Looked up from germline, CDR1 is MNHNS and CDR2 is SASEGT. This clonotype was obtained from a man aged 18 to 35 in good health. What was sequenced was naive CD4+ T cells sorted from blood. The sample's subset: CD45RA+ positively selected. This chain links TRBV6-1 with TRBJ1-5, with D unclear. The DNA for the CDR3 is TGTGCCAGCAACGGATATAGCAATCAGCCCCAGCATTTT. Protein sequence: CASNGYSNQPQHF.